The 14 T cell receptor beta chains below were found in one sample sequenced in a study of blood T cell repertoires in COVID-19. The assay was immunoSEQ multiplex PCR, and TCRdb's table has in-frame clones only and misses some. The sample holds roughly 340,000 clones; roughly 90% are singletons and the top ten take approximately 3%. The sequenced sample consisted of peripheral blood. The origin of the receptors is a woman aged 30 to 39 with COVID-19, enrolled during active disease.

The CDR3 DNA reads as TGTGCCAGCGAGTTTCAGGGGTCACATGGCTACACCTTC. It codes for CASEFQGSHGYTF. The chain uses TRBV2 and TRBJ1-2; D perhaps matches TRBD1 (6 bases). This CDR3 spans 13 amino acids. The germline V and J ends were trimmed by 8 bases and 6 bases, with 16 bases remaining between them. Germline CDR1 reads SNHLY; CDR2 reads FYNNEI.

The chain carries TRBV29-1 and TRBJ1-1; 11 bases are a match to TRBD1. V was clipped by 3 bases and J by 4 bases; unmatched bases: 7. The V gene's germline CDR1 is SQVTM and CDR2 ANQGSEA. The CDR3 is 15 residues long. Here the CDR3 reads CSVDRTGGASTEAFF. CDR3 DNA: TGCAGCGTTGACAGGACAGGGGGCGCCTCCACTGAAGCTTTCTTT.

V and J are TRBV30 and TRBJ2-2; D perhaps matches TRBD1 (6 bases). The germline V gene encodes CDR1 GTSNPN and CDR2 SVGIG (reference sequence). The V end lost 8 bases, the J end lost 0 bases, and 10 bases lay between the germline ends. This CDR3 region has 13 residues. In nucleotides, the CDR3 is TGTGCCGGTGACAGGACGAACACCGGGGAGCTGTTTTTT. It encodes CAGDRTNTGELFF.

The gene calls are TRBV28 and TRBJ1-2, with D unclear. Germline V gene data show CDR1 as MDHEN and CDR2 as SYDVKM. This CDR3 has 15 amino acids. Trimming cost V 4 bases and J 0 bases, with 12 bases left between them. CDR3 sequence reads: CASSSPLTANYGYTF. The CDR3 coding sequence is TGTGCCAGCAGTTCCCCTCTCACTGCTAACTATGGCTACACCTTC.

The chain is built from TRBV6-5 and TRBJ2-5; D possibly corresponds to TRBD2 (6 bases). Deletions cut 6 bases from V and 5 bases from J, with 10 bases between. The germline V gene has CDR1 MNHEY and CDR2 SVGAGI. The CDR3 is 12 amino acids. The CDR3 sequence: CASRSRGETQYF. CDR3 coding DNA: TGTGCCAGCAGGTCGCGGGGCGAGACCCAGTACTTC.

The CDR3 bases are TGTGCCAGCAGTTACTCGACAGGGGGCTTCTACGAGCAGTACTTC. Amino acids: CASSYSTGGFYEQYF. The V and J genes are TRBV6-5 and TRBJ2-7; 10 bases agree with TRBD1. Germline assignment: CDR1 MNHEY and CDR2 SVGAGI. J gave up 3 bases and V 0 bases, and 2 bases lay outside the gene matches. This CDR3 comprises 15 residues.

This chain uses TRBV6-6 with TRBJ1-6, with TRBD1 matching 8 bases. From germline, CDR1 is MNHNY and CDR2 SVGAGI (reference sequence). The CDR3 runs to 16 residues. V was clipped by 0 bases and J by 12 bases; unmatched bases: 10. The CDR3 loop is CASSYSARQGPGPLHF. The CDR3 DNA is TGTGCCAGCAGTTACTCCGCTAGACAGGGGCCGGGACCCCTCCACTTT.

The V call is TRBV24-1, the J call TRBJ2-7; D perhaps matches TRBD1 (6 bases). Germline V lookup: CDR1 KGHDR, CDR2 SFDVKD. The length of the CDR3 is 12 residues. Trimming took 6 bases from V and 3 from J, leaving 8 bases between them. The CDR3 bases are TGTGCCACCAGTCCAGGGGACTACGAGCAGTACTTC. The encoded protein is CATSPGDYEQYF.

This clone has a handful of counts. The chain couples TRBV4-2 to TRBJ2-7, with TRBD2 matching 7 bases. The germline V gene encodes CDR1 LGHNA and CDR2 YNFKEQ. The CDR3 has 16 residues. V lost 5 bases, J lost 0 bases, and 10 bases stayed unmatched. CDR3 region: CASSTSRGGSSYEQYF. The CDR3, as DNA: TGTGCCAGCAGCACAAGTAGGGGAGGGAGCTCCTACGAGCAGTACTTC.

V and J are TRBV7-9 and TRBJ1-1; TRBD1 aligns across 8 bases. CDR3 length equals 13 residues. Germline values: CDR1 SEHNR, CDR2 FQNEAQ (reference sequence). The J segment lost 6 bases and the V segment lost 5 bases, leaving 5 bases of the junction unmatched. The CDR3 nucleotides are TGTGCCAGCAGCCGTCGACAGGGGCCTGAAGCTTTCTTT. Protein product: CASSRRQGPEAFF.

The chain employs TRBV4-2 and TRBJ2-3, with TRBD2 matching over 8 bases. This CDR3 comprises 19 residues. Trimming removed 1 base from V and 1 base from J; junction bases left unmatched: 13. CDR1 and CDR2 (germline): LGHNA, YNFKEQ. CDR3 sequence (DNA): TGTGCCAGCAGCCAAGTCTTCGGGGTCATAGCGGGGCGCACAGATACGCAGTATTTT. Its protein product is CASSQVFGVIAGRTDTQYF.

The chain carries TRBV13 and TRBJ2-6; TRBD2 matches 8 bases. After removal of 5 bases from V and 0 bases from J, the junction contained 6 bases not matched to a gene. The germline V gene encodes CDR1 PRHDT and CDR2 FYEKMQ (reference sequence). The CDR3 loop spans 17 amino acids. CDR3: CASSAGRGFSGANVLTF. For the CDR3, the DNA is TGTGCCAGCAGCGCCGGGAGGGGGTTCTCTGGGGCCAACGTCCTGACTTTC.

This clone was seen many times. The CDR3 nucleotides read TGCGCCAGCAGCTTGGAACAGATCTATGGCTACACCTTC. Translating gives CASSLEQIYGYTF. The chain employs TRBV5-1 and TRBJ1-2; D remains ambiguous. This CDR3 has 13 residues. The V and J ends lost 0 bases and 4 bases respectively, with 7 bases between them. Germline V CDR1 and CDR2: SGHRS, YFSETQ. Looking up the rest from reference TRBV5-1 and TRBJ1-2 gives the full variable domain: KAGVTQTPRYLIKTRGQQVTLSCSPISGHRSVSWYQQTPGQGLQFLFEYFSETQRNKGNFPGRFSGRQFSNSRSEMNVSTLELGDSALYLCASSLEQIYGYTFGSGTRLTVV.

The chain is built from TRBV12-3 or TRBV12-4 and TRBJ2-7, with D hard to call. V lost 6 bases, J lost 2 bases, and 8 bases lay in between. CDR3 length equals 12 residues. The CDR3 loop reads CASSGLTYEQYF. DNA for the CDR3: TGTGCCAGCAGCGGTCTAACCTACGAGCAGTACTTC.